Presented here are 18 T cell receptor beta chains from one specimen sequenced in a study of blood T cell repertoires in COVID-19. Some clones are missing from TCRdb's copy, which holds only in-frame ones; the method was immunoSEQ multiplex PCR. The sample records around 280,000 clones, 88% being singletons. The sequencing input was peripheral blood. All receptors come from a woman in her twenties or thirties with COVID-19, enrolled during active disease.

There are a few counts of this clone. The chain is built from TRBV4-1 and TRBJ1-6; 8 bases are a match to TRBD1. Unmatched junction bases numbered 6, after V lost 1 base and J lost 7 bases. Germline V gene sequence: CDR1 MGHRA, CDR2 YSYEKL. This CDR3 region has 16 residues. In DNA, the CDR3 is TGCGCCAGCAGCCAAGCCGGGACAGGAGGAAATTCACCCCTCCACTTT. Protein product: CASSQAGTGGNSPLHF.

This rearrangement joins TRBV19 to TRBJ2-7; 8 bases align to TRBD1. This CDR3 contains 18 residues. The V and J ends lost 2 bases and 3 bases, in that order; junction bases with no gene match: 15. Looked up from germline, CDR1 is LNHDA and CDR2 is SQIVND (reference sequence). The chain's CDR3 is CASSIKGQASGEVYEQYF. CDR3 sequence (DNA): TGTGCCAGTAGTATAAAGGGACAGGCCAGCGGAGAGGTCTACGAGCAGTACTTC.

A word on this clone: Other nucleotide sequences from this sample produce the same CDR3. The chain joins TRBV2 to TRBJ1-2, with D possibly matching TRBD1 (6 bases). Looked up from germline, CDR1 is SNHLY and CDR2 is FYNNEI. The CDR3 totals 12 residues. The germline V and J ends were trimmed by 1 base and 6 bases, with 6 bases remaining between them. The CDR3 loop reads CASSEEGDGYTF. In DNA form, the CDR3 reads TGTGCCAGCAGTGAAGAGGGGGATGGCTACACCTTC.

This clone was seen once. The rearrangement joins TRBV28 to TRBJ1-2; 7 bases fit TRBD1. J gave up 4 bases and V 3 bases, and 2 bases lay outside the gene matches. Germline V gene data show CDR1 as MDHEN and CDR2 as SYDVKM. This CDR3 has 13 amino acids. The CDR3 DNA reads TGTGCCAGCAGTTTCAGGGGGTTCTATGGCTACACCTTC. Translation gives CASSFRGFYGYTF.

J is TRBJ1-2 and V is TRBV10-1; possible D gene TRBD1, 6 bases. Trimming removed 0 bases at V and 13 bases at J, with 15 bases between. This CDR3 is built from 13 residues. Germline V gives CDR1 WNHNN, CDR2 SYGVQD (reference sequence). The CDR3 bases are TGCGCCAGCAGTGAGTCCTCCAGGGGTGGAATCACCTTC. Encoded protein: CASSESSRGGITF.

J is TRBJ2-1 and V is TRBV6-6; D not certain. The germline V gene has CDR1 MNHNY and CDR2 SVGAGI (reference sequence). CDR3 size: 15 residues. The V gene lost 2 bases and the J gene lost 0 bases, with 8 bases spanning the gap. In DNA form, the CDR3 reads TGTGCCAGCAGTTACGGCAGTATCTCCTACAATGAGCAGTTCTTC. Protein sequence: CASSYGSISYNEQFF.

The rearrangement links TRBV27 to TRBJ2-7; D gene unclear. Germline values: CDR1 MNHEY, CDR2 SMNVEV (reference sequence). The CDR3 is 9 residues long. The ends were cut back, 3 bases at V and 10 bases at J, with 4 bases in the middle. As DNA, the CDR3 is TGTGCCAGCAGTTTTCGTCAGTACTTC. It translates to CASSFRQYF.

The V call is TRBV3-1 (or the pseudogene TRBV3-2), the J call TRBJ2-1; maybe TRBD2 (5 bases). V lost 3 bases and J 8 bases, leaving 8 bases between the germline ends. Germline CDR1 LGHDT, CDR2 YNNKEL (reference sequence). This CDR3 is built from 12 residues. Here the CDR3 reads CASSQYGDEQFF. CDR3 nucleotides: TGTGCCAGCAGCCAGTACGGGGATGAGCAGTTCTTC.

J is TRBJ1-5 and V is TRBV7-9; D is possibly TRBD1 (5 bases). Per the germline V gene, CDR1 is SEHNR and CDR2 is FQNEAQ (reference sequence). The CDR3 covers 14 residues. V was trimmed by 1 base and J by 5 bases, leaving 9 bases between them. The DNA of the CDR3 is TGTGCCAGCAGCTTAGGAGGAGGGGATCAGCCCCAGCATTTT. Translating it yields CASSLGGGDQPQHF.

The gene calls are TRBV27 and TRBJ1-1, with 7 positions matching TRBD1. Germline lookup yields CDR1 MNHEY and CDR2 SMNVEV (reference sequence). V shed 6 bases and J 3 bases; nucleotides not matched to a gene: 13. The CDR3 totals 16 residues. The CDR3 DNA sequence: TGTGCCAGCAGCCCACAGGGGAACTTGGCGGACACTGAAGCTTTCTTT. Its translation is CASSPQGNLADTEAFF.

V is TRBV19 and J is TRBJ1-5; D gene ambiguous. Germline CDR1 is LNHDA and CDR2 is SQIVND (reference sequence). This CDR3 has 14 residues. V lost 4 bases, J lost 9 bases, and 16 bases lay in between. The DNA for the CDR3 is TGTGCCAGTAGTACCCAGGACTCGGGAGGGCCCCAGCATTTT. It codes for CASSTQDSGGPQHF. Looking up the rest from reference TRBV19 and TRBJ1-5 gives the full variable domain: DGGITQSPKYLFRKEGQNVTLSCEQNLNHDAMYWYRQDPGQGLRLIYYSQIVNDFQKGDIAEGYSVSREKKESFPLTVTSAQKNPTAFYLCASSTQDSGGPQHFGDGTRLSIL.

V is TRBV28 and J is TRBJ2-4; 7 bases are shared with TRBD2. Germline CDR1 is MDHEN and CDR2 is SYDVKM. V was clipped by 3 bases and J by 6 bases; unmatched bases: 11. The CDR3 runs to 16 residues. The CDR3 is CASSFPSGEGLNIQYF. CDR3 bases: TGTGCCAGCAGTTTCCCGTCCGGGGAGGGATTAAACATTCAGTACTTC.

The chain uses TRBV27 and TRBJ1-5; 9 bases are shared with TRBD1. The germline V gene encodes CDR1 MNHEY and CDR2 SMNVEV (reference sequence). V shed 3 bases and J 3 bases; nucleotides not matched to a gene: 6. The CDR3 is made up of 16 amino acids. The chain's CDR3 is CASSFNRGPVNQPQHF. DNA of the CDR3: TGTGCCAGCAGTTTTAACAGGGGGCCGGTCAATCAGCCCCAGCATTTT.

This CDR3 is CASSVWTSGHNEQFF. The CDR3, as DNA: TGTGCCAGCAGTGTTTGGACTAGCGGTCACAATGAGCAGTTCTTC. This chain connects TRBV2 to TRBJ2-1; 10 bases match TRBD2. The CDR3 runs to 15 residues. J gave up 5 bases and V 4 bases, and 5 bases lay outside the gene matches. Germline V lookup: CDR1 SNHLY, CDR2 FYNNEI. Variable domain in full (rest from reference TRBV2 and TRBJ2-1): EPEVTQTPSHQVTQMGQEVILRCVPISNHLYFYWYRQILGQKVEFLVSFYNNEISEKSEIFDDQFSVERPDGSNFTLKIRSTKLEDSAMYFCASSVWTSGHNEQFFGPGTRLTVL.

The chain is built from TRBV28 and TRBJ2-4; possible D gene TRBD1, 5 bases. CDR1 and CDR2 (germline): MDHEN, SYDVKM. CDR3 length: 15 residues. V was shortened by 6 bases and J by 4 bases, with 16 bases between the two germline ends. The CDR3 DNA follows: TGTGCCAGCAGCCTACCGCAGGGATTTAAAAACATTCAGTACTTC. This encodes CASSLPQGFKNIQYF.

V is TRBV5-1 and J is TRBJ1-1; D remains unclear. The V and J ends lost 0 bases and 7 bases respectively, with 16 bases between them. Germline values: CDR1 SGHRS, CDR2 YFSETQ. CDR3 size: 15 residues. The CDR3 is CASSLGAVRGIEAFF. CDR3 coding DNA: TGCGCCAGCAGCTTGGGGGCTGTGCGTGGAATTGAAGCTTTCTTT.

The V and J genes are TRBV10-3 and TRBJ2-5; TRBD1 might be the D (6 bases). Germline assignment: CDR1 ENHRY and CDR2 SYGVKD. V was pared by 1 base and J by 2 bases, with 8 bases between. The CDR3 spans 14 residues. CDR3 sequence reads: CAISEYRDQETQYF. The CDR3 coding sequence is TGTGCCATCAGTGAGTACAGGGATCAAGAGACCCAGTACTTC.

The chain combines TRBV10-3 with TRBJ1-1; TRBD1 might be the D (6 bases). CDR1 ENHRY and CDR2 SYGVKD come from the germline V gene. Trimming pared 7 bases from V and 3 bases from J, leaving 15 bases between. This CDR3 has 14 residues. In nucleotides, the CDR3 is TGTGCCATCAAGCCGTACAGGGAAGACACTGAAGCTTTCTTT. Its protein product is CAIKPYREDTEAFF.